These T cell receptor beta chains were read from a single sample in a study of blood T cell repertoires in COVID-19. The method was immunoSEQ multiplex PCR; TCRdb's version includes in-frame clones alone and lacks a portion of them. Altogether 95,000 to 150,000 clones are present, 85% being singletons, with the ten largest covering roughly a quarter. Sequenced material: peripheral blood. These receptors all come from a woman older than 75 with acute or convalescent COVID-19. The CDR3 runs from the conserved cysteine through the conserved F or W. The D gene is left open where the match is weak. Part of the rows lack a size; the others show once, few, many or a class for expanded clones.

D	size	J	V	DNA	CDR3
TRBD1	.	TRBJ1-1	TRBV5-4	TGTGCCAGCAGCTTGGGGGACAGGGGACGGGGCACTGAAGCTTTCTTT	CASSLGDRGRGTEAFF
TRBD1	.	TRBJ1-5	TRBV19	TGTGCCAGTAGTACTGGGACAGATAGCAATCAGCCCCAGCATTTT	CASSTGTDSNQPQHF
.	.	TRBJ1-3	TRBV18	TGTGCCAGCTCACCAAGTTTGGGTGACAGTGGAAACACCATATATTTT	CASSPSLGDSGNTIYF
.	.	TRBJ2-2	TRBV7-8	TGTGCCAGCAGCTTAGGTGCAGGGTCGAACACCGGGGAGCTGTTTTTT	CASSLGAGSNTGELFF
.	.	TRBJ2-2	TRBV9	TGTGCCAGCAGCCTCTTCGGGGAGCTGTTTTTT	CASSLFGELFF
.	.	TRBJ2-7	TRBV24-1	TGTGCCACCAGTGATACGGCAGGGCTTGCCTACGAGCAGTACTTC	CATSDTAGLAYEQYF
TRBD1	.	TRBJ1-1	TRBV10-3	TGTGCCATGTCCGGACAGGGGGCTGAAGCTTTCTTT	CAMSGQGAEAFF
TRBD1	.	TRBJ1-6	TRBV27	TGTGCCAGCAGTTCCGGGACAGCTGGTTCACCCCTCCACTTT	CASSSGTAGSPLHF
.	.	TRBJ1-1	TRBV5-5	TGTGCCAGCAGCTTTCAGCCGGGACAACGTAACACTGAAGCTTTCTTT	CASSFQPGQRNTEAFF
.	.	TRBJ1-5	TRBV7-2	TGTGCCAGCAGCCAGGGACTGTCTAGCAATCAGCCCCAGCATTTT	CASSQGLSSNQPQHF
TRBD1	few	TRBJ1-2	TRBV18	TGTGCCAGCTCACCAAGTCGGGACAGGGTAAATGGCTACACCTTC	CASSPSRDRVNGYTF
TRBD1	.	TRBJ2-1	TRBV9	TGTGCCAGCAGCGTAGGGGGGAGACAGGGCGTCAATGAGCAGTTCTTC	CASSVGGRQGVNEQFF
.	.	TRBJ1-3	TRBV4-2	TGTGCCAGCAGCCAAGCTGCCGGGACATCCGGAAACACCATATATTTT	CASSQAAGTSGNTIYF
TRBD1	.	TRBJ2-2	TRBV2	TGTGCCAGCAGGTCCAGGGACAGGGGTGGTGCCGGGGAGCTGTTTTTT	CASRSRDRGGAGELFF
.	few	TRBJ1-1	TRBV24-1	TGTGCCACCAGAAGAGGAGGGGCCCCTGAAGCTTTCTTT	CATRRGGAPEAFF
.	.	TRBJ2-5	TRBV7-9	TGTGCCAGCAGGGTCAGAGAGACCCAGTACTTC	CASRVRETQYF
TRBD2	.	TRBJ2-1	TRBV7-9	TGTGCCAGCAGCCAACTAGCGGGGGGGAACAATGAGCAGTTCTTC	CASSQLAGGNNEQFF
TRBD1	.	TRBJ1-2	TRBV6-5	TGTGCCAGCAGGCCAGGACAGGGACTTGGCTACACCTTC	CASRPGQGLGYTF
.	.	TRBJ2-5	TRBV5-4	TGTGCCAGCAGGGGTGGGGCAGAGACCCAGTACTTC	CASRGGAETQYF
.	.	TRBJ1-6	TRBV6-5	TGTGCCAGCAGTTACCGGCTAGCGTATAATTCACCCCTCCACTTT	CASSYRLAYNSPLHF
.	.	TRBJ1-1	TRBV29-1	TGCAGCGCTCCCAAAAACACTGAAGCTTTCTTT	CSAPKNTEAFF
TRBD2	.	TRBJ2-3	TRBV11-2	TGTGCCAGCAGCCCCCTTACTAGCGGGGGCACAGATACGCAGTATTTT	CASSPLTSGGTDTQYF
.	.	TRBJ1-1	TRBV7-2	TGTGCCAGCAGCCCTAACAGGCCCGAAGCTTTCTTT	CASSPNRPEAFF
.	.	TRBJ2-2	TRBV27	TGTGCCAGCAGTTTATTTCTAGGTCTAGAAAACACCGGGGAGCTGTTTTTT	CASSLFLGLENTGELFF
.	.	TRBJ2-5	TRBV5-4	TGTGCCAGCAGCTTGGAAACCAGTATTGGAGAGACCCAGTACTTC	CASSLETSIGETQYF
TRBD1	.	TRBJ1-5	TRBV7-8	TGTGCCAGCAGTGCCTTGGACAGGGGAAATCAGCCCCAGCATTTT	CASSALDRGNQPQHF
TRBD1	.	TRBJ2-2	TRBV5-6	TGTGCCAGCAGCTTGGTTGGGACAGGGGGCTCCGGGGAGCTGTTTTTT	CASSLVGTGGSGELFF
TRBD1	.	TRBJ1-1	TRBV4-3	TGCGCCAGCAGCCAAGGGACAGGGCGATTGAACACTGAAGCTTTCTTT	CASSQGTGRLNTEAFF
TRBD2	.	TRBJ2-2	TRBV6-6	TGTGCCAGCAGTCCGCGACTAGCGGGGGGGTACACCGGGGAGCTGTTTTTT	CASSPRLAGGYTGELFF
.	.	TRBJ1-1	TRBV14	TGTGCCAGCAGCCCGAACGCCGGGGGCACTGAAGCTTTCTTT	CASSPNAGGTEAFF
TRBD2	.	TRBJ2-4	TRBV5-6	TGTGCCAGCAGCCTAGCGGGGGGGACGGAAAACATTCAGTACTTC	CASSLAGGTENIQYF
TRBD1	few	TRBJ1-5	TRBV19	TGTGCCAGTAGCCCGGGACAGGGGGAATTAGGGAGCAATCAGCCCCAGCATTTT	CASSPGQGELGSNQPQHF
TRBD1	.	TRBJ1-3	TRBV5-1	TGCGCCAGCAGGGACGAGGGGGCAGGAAACACCATATATTTT	CASRDEGAGNTIYF
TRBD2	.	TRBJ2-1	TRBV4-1	TGCGCCAGCAGCCAAGGGACTAGCGGGGGGTACAATGAGCAGTTCTTC	CASSQGTSGGYNEQFF
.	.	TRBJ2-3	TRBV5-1	TGCGCCAGCAGCCCTCAAGAGCTCGGCGGAGCAGATACGCAGTATTTT	CASSPQELGGADTQYF
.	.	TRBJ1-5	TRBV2	TGTGCCAGCAGTGACTACGTCTCCCCTACGATTAGTCAGCCCCAGCATTTT	CASSDYVSPTISQPQHF
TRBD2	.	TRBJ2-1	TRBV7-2	TGTGCCAGCAGCTTAGGACTAGCGGGGGGCGGTAATGAGCAGTTCTTC	CASSLGLAGGGNEQFF
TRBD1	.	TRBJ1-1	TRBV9	TGTGCCAGCAGCGAGGGGGCAGTCAACACTGAAGCTTTCTTT	CASSEGAVNTEAFF
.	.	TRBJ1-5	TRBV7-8	TGTGCCAGCAGCCTGTTCCGGAGAAATCAGCCCCAGCATTTT	CASSLFRRNQPQHF